The rows below give T cell receptor beta chains drawn from one sample of a study of regulatory T cells in long-lasting Graves disease. One entry per CDR3 protein, called by TCRdb with MiXCR from the multiplex PCR reads. The table lists 370,000 or so distinct CDR3 sequences, under 20% of them singletons. These sequences were also reported in another study, on T cells in Graves' hyperthyroidism and ophthalmopathy.

Sample: peripheral blood mononuclear cells (PBMCs), taken at new diagnosis, from a patient treated with antithyroid drugs. These receptors all stem from a woman between 18 and 29 years old with Graves disease. Both conserved end residues are part of each CDR3. Fields, in order: clone size, D gene, J gene, V gene, CDR3 DNA, CDR3 protein. D genes are given only for firm matches. Size is omitted from some rows. Given values are once, few, many or a class for expanded clones.

size: many; D: TRBD1; J: TRBJ2-2; V: TRBV9; DNA: TGTGCCAGCAGCCCAGGGACAGTCGCCACCGGGGAGCTGTTTTTT; CDR3: CASSPGTVATGELFF
size: few; D: .; J: TRBJ2-3; V: TRBV5-5; DNA: TGTGCCAGCAGCTTTTATAACGACTGGGCAGGGAAGGATACGCAGTATTTT; CDR3: CASSFYNDWAGKDTQYF
size: many; D: .; J: TRBJ1-3; V: TRBV6-2/TRBV6-3; DNA: TGTGCCAGCAGTCTAGACGGCCCGTCTGGAAACACCATATATTTT; CDR3: CASSLDGPSGNTIYF
size: .; D: .; J: TRBJ1-6; V: TRBV14; DNA: TGTGCCAGCAGCCAAGATCTCACCTCAACCCTCCACTTT; CDR3: CASSQDLTSTLHF
size: many; D: .; J: TRBJ1-1; V: TRBV20-1; DNA: TGCAGTGCTAGAGGATGGGGTGGGGCGGCGACTGAAGCTTTCTTT; CDR3: CSARGWGGAATEAFF
size: few; D: .; J: TRBJ2-2; V: TRBV28; DNA: TGTGCCAGCAGTTCGGGGACCGCGGCTGGCGGGGAGCTGTTTTTT; CDR3: CASSSGTAAGGELFF
size: many; D: TRBD1; J: TRBJ2-1; V: TRBV11-2; DNA: TGTGCCAGCAGCTCAGGGGGAATGGGCCGTTTGGATGAGCAGTTCTTC; CDR3: CASSSGGMGRLDEQFF
size: many; D: .; J: TRBJ2-2; V: TRBV6-1; DNA: TGTGCCAGCACGGCAGGGTCGAATAGGGGGGAGCTGTTTTTT; CDR3: CASTAGSNRGELFF
size: .; D: .; J: TRBJ2-7; V: TRBV30; DNA: TGTGCCTGGAGCCGGGGGCAGGGGCTGGTCGAGCAGTACTTC; CDR3: CAWSRGQGLVEQYF
size: few; D: .; J: TRBJ1-5; V: TRBV20-1; DNA: TGCAGTGCTAGAGGAAGGAGGGACCGAAGCAATCAGCCCCAGCATTTT; CDR3: CSARGRRDRSNQPQHF
size: many; D: .; J: TRBJ2-3; V: TRBV7-9; DNA: TGTGCCAGCAGCTTCCCGAGGGACAGCACAGATACGCAGTATTTT; CDR3: CASSFPRDSTDTQYF
size: .; D: .; J: TRBJ2-2; V: TRBV12-3/TRBV12-4; DNA: TGTGCCAGCAGTCCCTCGGGGGTTAACACCGGGGAGCTGTTTTTT; CDR3: CASSPSGVNTGELFF
size: many; D: TRBD1; J: TRBJ2-7; V: TRBV28; DNA: TGTGCCGCTGGGGGACAGGGGATTCTCCCTCGGTACTTC; CDR3: CAAGGQGILPRYF
size: .; D: .; J: TRBJ1-2; V: TRBV20-1; DNA: TGCAGTGCTGAAGGTGAACAGGGACTCTATGGCTACACCTTC; CDR3: CSAEGEQGLYGYTF
size: many; D: .; J: TRBJ2-6; V: TRBV28; DNA: TGTGCCAGCAGCCCCATGGGTAACTCTGGGGCCAACGTCCTGACTTTC; CDR3: CASSPMGNSGANVLTF
size: few; D: TRBD1; J: TRBJ1-2; V: TRBV6-1; DNA: TGTGCCAGCAGTAGGGGACAGTACTATGGCTACACCTTC; CDR3: CASSRGQYYGYTF
size: many; D: .; J: TRBJ2-7; V: TRBV11-2; DNA: TGTGCCAGCAGCCCTACGGGGGTTGGGTACCTCTACGAGCAGTACTTC; CDR3: CASSPTGVGYLYEQYF
size: many; D: TRBD1; J: TRBJ2-7; V: TRBV18; DNA: TGTGCCAGCTCATCGGGACAGGGGTCCTCCTACGAGCAGTACTTC; CDR3: CASSSGQGSSYEQYF
size: many; D: TRBD1; J: TRBJ2-3; V: TRBV12-3/TRBV12-4; DNA: TGTGCCAGCACCCCTCGGACAGGAAGCACAGATACGCAGTATTTT; CDR3: CASTPRTGSTDTQYF
size: many; D: TRBD1; J: TRBJ2-7; V: TRBV27; DNA: TGTGCCAGCAGTTCACTAGGGACAGTCTCCTACGAGCAGTACTTC; CDR3: CASSSLGTVSYEQYF
size: many; D: .; J: TRBJ2-3; V: TRBV28; DNA: TGTGCCAGCAGTTCCAGGGTTCTCTCAGATACGCAGTATTTT; CDR3: CASSSRVLSDTQYF
size: few; D: TRBD1; J: TRBJ1-5; V: TRBV2; DNA: TGTGCCAGCTCGGGACAGGGGAGGCCGCCCCAGCATTTT; CDR3: CASSGQGRPPQHF
size: .; D: TRBD1; J: TRBJ1-5; V: TRBV28; DNA: TGTGCCAGCAGTATGACAGGGGGCCAGCCCCAGCATTTT; CDR3: CASSMTGGQPQHF
size: .; D: TRBD1; J: TRBJ1-2; V: TRBV11-2; DNA: TGTGCCAGCAGATCCACCGGGACAGGGGAAAACTATGGCTACACCTTC; CDR3: CASRSTGTGENYGYTF
size: few; D: TRBD2; J: TRBJ2-3; V: TRBV15; DNA: TGTGCCACCAGCGACGATTTTCGGACTAGCGGGGCGTCGACCACAGATACGCAGTATTTT; CDR3: CATSDDFRTSGASTTDTQYF
size: many; D: .; J: TRBJ2-2; V: TRBV11-3; DNA: TGTGCCAGCAGCGCCCAGGGAGCCGGGGAGCTGTTTTTT; CDR3: CASSAQGAGELFF
size: many; D: .; J: TRBJ2-7; V: TRBV6-9; DNA: TGTGCCAGCAGTTACTCTGGTTATTACGAGCAGTACTTC; CDR3: CASSYSGYYEQYF